This entry describes one T cell receptor beta chain. The V end was cut by 3 bases, the J end by 4 bases, with 21 bases between. This CDR3 has 17 residues. The germline V gene has CDR1 MNHEY and CDR2 SMNVEV (reference sequence). Generated by immunoSEQ multiplex PCR, the TCRdb table keeps only in-frame clones and is missing some. Of some 66,000 clones listed, more than 85% were seen once; the top ten hold approximately 5%. This sample stems from a study of T cell changes during pregnancy in multiple sclerosis. The V gene is TRBV27, the J gene TRBJ1-2, with a possible D match to TRBD1 (6 bases). The receptor was derived from a female donor with multiple sclerosis, enrolled in a pregnancy study. This specimen was CD8+ T cells from peripheral blood mononuclear cells, taken before pregnancy. In DNA form, the CDR3 reads TGTGCCAGCAGTTTCGGCGTGTGGGGGGGCCGGGGCTATGGCTACACCTTC. It codes for CASSFGVWGGRGYGYTF.